This T cell receptor (beta chain) was documented in a study of blood T cell repertoires in COVID-19. Overall study context: Donors in the United States, Italy and Spain gave samples during acute or convalescent COVID-19. In each case, the material was cDNA or gDNA derived from T cells, B-cell-depleted T cells, or PBMCs.

Trimming left V 3 bases short and J 6 bases short, with 8 bases between. The V gene's germline CDR1 is SGHTA and CDR2 FQGNSA. This CDR3 has 13 residues. Under the authors' procedure: Amplifying reference gene primers gave estimates of nucleated cell counts. Profiled with immunoSEQ multiplex PCR; TCRdb holds only in-frame clones, not every one. V, J and clone size reflect that table, while D and trimming were determined from the DNA. The sample lists some 63,000 clones; 79% were seen once. Sequenced: peripheral blood. This chain joins TRBV7-2 and TRBJ2-2, with a tentative D call TRBD1 (5 bases). The origin of this receptor is a human donor in a cohort sampled during active COVID-19. As DNA, the CDR3 is TGTGCCAGCAGCTTGAAAGGGGCCGGGGAGCTGTTTTTT. Its translation: CASSLKGAGELFF.